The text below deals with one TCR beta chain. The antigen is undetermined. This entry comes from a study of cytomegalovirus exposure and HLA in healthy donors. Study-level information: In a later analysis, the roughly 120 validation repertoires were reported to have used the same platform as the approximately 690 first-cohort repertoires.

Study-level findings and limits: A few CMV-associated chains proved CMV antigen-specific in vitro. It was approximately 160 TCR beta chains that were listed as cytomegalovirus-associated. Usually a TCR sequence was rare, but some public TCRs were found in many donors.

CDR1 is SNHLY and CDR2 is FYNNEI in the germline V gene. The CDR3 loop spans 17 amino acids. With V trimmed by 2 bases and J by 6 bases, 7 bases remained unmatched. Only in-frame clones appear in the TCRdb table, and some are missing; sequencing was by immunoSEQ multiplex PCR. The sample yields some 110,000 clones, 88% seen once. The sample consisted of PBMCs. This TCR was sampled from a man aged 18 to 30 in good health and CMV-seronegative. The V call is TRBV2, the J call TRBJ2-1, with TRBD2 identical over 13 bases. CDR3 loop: CASSESGLAGVSNEQFF. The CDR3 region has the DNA TGTGCCAGCAGTGAAAGTGGACTAGCGGGAGTTAGCAATGAGCAGTTCTTC.